Listed below are T cell receptor beta chains from one sample, sequenced in a study of T cells in Graves' hyperthyroidism and ophthalmopathy. In TCRdb, the multiplex PCR reads were re-called with MiXCR into one record per CDR3 protein. Of 250,000 to 400,000 distinct CDR3 sequences in the sample, roughly an eighth are singletons; the top ten hold roughly 35%. The sample comprised blood. These receptor sequences come from a woman between 35 and 50 years old with Graves' ophthalmopathy. Each CDR3 is given with its conserved first and last residue. The order of the fields is D gene, J gene, clone size, V gene, CDR3 protein, CDR3 DNA. D genes are given only for firm matches. Clone size is not always given. Where it is, it says once, few, many or a class for expanded clones.

TRBD2 TRBJ2-7 . TRBV4-1 CASSQIAGRYEQYF TGCGCCAGCAGCCAAATAGCGGGCAGGTACGAGCAGTACTTC
. TRBJ2-7 many TRBV20-1 CSARETRGLNEQYF TGCAGTGCTAGAGAGACTAGGGGCCTCAACGAGCAGTACTTC
. TRBJ2-3 . TRBV20-1 CSARRTGGLALSTDTQYF TGCAGTGCTAGGAGGACAGGGGGACTAGCCCTCAGCACAGATACGCAGTATTTT
. TRBJ1-5 many TRBV12-3/TRBV12-4 CASSSGFGQPQHF TGTGCCAGCAGTTCGGGGTTCGGTCAGCCCCAGCATTTT
. TRBJ1-3 few TRBV2 CACLGTNSGNTIYF TGTGCCTGCCTGGGGACAAACTCTGGAAACACCATATATTTT
TRBD2 TRBJ2-7 many TRBV6-1 CASRGLAGTYEQYF TGTGCCAGCAGGGGACTAGCGGGAACCTACGAGCAGTACTTC
. TRBJ1-2 few TRBV19 CASSIGGSANYGYTF TGTGCCAGTAGTATAGGGGGATCCGCTAACTATGGCTACACCTTC
. TRBJ1-4 . TRBV5-1 CASSLGGTATNEKLFF TGCGCCAGCAGCTTGGGGGGTACCGCAACTAATGAAAAACTGTTTTTT
. TRBJ2-2 many TRBV2 CASRPEPAVNTGELFF TGTGCCAGCAGACCAGAACCTGCGGTAAACACCGGGGAGCTGTTTTTT
. TRBJ2-3 . TRBV29-1 CSVEGGGGRTDTQYF TGCAGCGTTGAGGGGGGAGGGGGTCGCACAGATACGCAGTATTTT
. TRBJ1-6 . TRBV2 CASKRVDNSPLHF TGTGCCAGCAAGAGGGTCGATAATTCACCCCTCCACTTT
TRBD2 TRBJ2-2 . TRBV20-1 CSAGPPGRANTGELFF TGCAGTGCTGGTCCCCCCGGGAGGGCGAACACCGGGGAGCTGTTTTTT
TRBD2 TRBJ2-3 . TRBV5-4 CASSLQRTSGSSDTQYF TGTGCCAGCAGTTTACAACGGACTAGCGGGAGCTCAGATACGCAGTATTTT
TRBD2 TRBJ2-7 few TRBV4-1 CASSQGLAGNVYEQYF TGCGCCAGCAGCCAGGGACTAGCGGGAAATGTCTACGAGCAGTACTTC
. TRBJ2-1 many TRBV7-2 CASRLGSGRDYEQFF TGTGCCAGCAGACTGGGGTCTGGACGAGACTATGAGCAGTTCTTC
. TRBJ1-6 once TRBV7-2 CASSLWSPNSPLHF TGTGCCAGCAGCTTATGGTCACCTAATTCACCCCTCCACTTT
. TRBJ1-3 few TRBV6-1 CASSGYGISGNTIYF TGTGCCAGCAGTGGATACGGGATTTCTGGAAACACCATATATTTT
. TRBJ2-1 many TRBV20-1 CSARSGWGNEQFF TGCAGTGCTAGGAGTGGGTGGGGGAATGAGCAGTTCTTC
TRBD1 TRBJ2-7 . TRBV5-1 CASSLLHGTGSPEQYF TGCGCCAGCAGCCTCTTACACGGGACAGGGAGTCCCGAGCAGTACTTC
. TRBJ1-5 many TRBV20-1 CSATLGGSNQPQHF TGCAGTGCCACCCTAGGGGGTAGCAATCAGCCCCAGCATTTT
TRBD2 TRBJ2-2 few TRBV27 CASPQTSGRANRNTGELFF TGTGCCAGCCCCCAGACTAGCGGGAGGGCCAATAGGAACACCGGGGAGCTGTTTTTT
TRBD1 TRBJ1-2 few TRBV3-1 CASSLGQGVYGYTF TGTGCCAGCAGCCTGGGACAGGGGGTTTATGGCTACACCTTC
. TRBJ2-3 many TRBV7-6 CASSLAMGGDTQYF TGTGCCAGCAGCTTAGCGATGGGGGGAGATACGCAGTATTTT
. TRBJ1-1 many TRBV28 CASSIRTEHPEAFF TGTGCCAGCAGTATTCGGACAGAACACCCTGAAGCTTTCTTT
TRBD1 TRBJ1-4 many TRBV11-2 CASSLGQGGEKLFF TGTGCCAGCAGCCTGGGACAGGGAGGGGAAAAACTGTTTTTT
. TRBJ1-2 many TRBV7-2 CASSLDLFAYGYTF TGTGCCAGCAGCCTGGACTTGTTCGCGTATGGCTACACCTTC
. TRBJ2-1 . TRBV19 CASSIDSYGFNEQFF TGTGCCAGTAGTATAGATTCGTATGGATTCAATGAGCAGTTCTTC
TRBD1 TRBJ1-2 . TRBV7-9 CASSTDRDGYTF TGTGCCAGCAGCACAGACAGGGATGGCTACACCTTC
TRBD1 TRBJ2-5 many TRBV2 CASSGRDRGETQYF TGTGCCAGCAGTGGACGGGACAGGGGGGAGACCCAGTACTTC
TRBD2 TRBJ2-3 many TRBV20-1 CSARRLAGAADTQYF TGCAGTGCTAGACGACTAGCGGGAGCGGCGGATACGCAGTATTTT
. TRBJ2-2 many TRBV12-3/TRBV12-4 CASNSGNTGELFF TGTGCCAGCAATAGCGGGAACACCGGGGAGCTGTTTTTT
TRBD2 TRBJ2-3 many TRBV5-1 CASSERAGGTDTQYF TGCGCCAGCAGCGAACGAGCGGGAGGCACAGATACGCAGTATTTT
. TRBJ1-3 many TRBV20-1 CSAQGRISGNTIYF TGCAGTGCCCAGGGACGGATCTCTGGAAACACCATATATTTT
. TRBJ1-1 many TRBV6-1 CASSEFLRGVGGTEAFF TGTGCCAGCAGTGAATTCCTTCGGGGGGTGGGAGGCACTGAAGCTTTCTTT
. TRBJ2-1 many TRBV27 CASSTPIGEVQFF TGTGCCAGCAGTACCCCGATTGGGGAAGTGCAGTTCTTC
TRBD1 TRBJ1-2 many TRBV28 CASSLMTGGHGYTF TGTGCCAGCAGTTTAATGACAGGGGGGCATGGCTACACCTTC
. TRBJ1-1 many TRBV28 CASGYTGTEAFF TGTGCCAGCGGATATACGGGGACTGAAGCTTTCTTT
. TRBJ2-1 many TRBV5-6 CASSLALAQINEQFF TGTGCCAGCAGCTTGGCACTAGCTCAAATAAATGAGCAGTTCTTC
TRBD1 TRBJ2-7 many TRBV2 CASSEATGPFYEQYF TGTGCCAGCAGTGAAGCGACAGGGCCATTCTACGAGCAGTACTTC
TRBD1 TRBJ2-7 many TRBV12-3/TRBV12-4 CASNPGTGSIEQYF TGTGCCAGCAATCCCGGGACAGGGTCTATCGAGCAGTACTTC
TRBD2 TRBJ2-1 many TRBV20-1 CSPTGGDRNEQFF TGCAGCCCTACGGGGGGGGATCGCAATGAGCAGTTCTTC
. TRBJ1-1 many TRBV19 CASSIGPPGRANTEAFF TGTGCCAGTAGTATAGGTCCACCCGGACGGGCGAACACTGAAGCTTTCTTT
TRBD1 TRBJ2-1 few TRBV7-2 CASRSRGGRLSYNEQFF TGTGCCAGCAGGTCCCGAGGGGGCCGCCTTTCCTACAATGAGCAGTTCTTC
. TRBJ2-6 . TRBV4-1 CASSQGHAGGANVLTF TGCGCCAGCAGCCAAGGACACGCTGGTGGGGCCAACGTCCTGACTTTC
TRBD1 TRBJ2-7 many TRBV20-1 CSARAPGQGPYEQYF TGCAGTGCTAGAGCACCGGGACAGGGACCCTACGAGCAGTACTTC
TRBD2 TRBJ2-1 many TRBV5-1 CASRGIAGYNEQFF TGCGCCAGCAGGGGAATAGCGGGGTACAATGAGCAGTTCTTC
. TRBJ2-1 many TRBV5-6 CASSFGNRPWSYNEQFF TGTGCCAGCAGCTTCGGAAACAGACCCTGGTCCTACAATGAGCAGTTCTTC
. TRBJ2-5 many TRBV24-1 CATGARETQYF TGTGCCACCGGCGCCCGAGAGACCCAGTACTTC
TRBD1 TRBJ2-3 many TRBV11-2 CASSYDRGLPTDTQYF TGTGCCAGCAGCTACGACAGGGGGTTGCCCACAGATACGCAGTATTTT
. TRBJ1-1 many TRBV29-1 CSVQGRASEAFF TGCAGCGTCCAAGGTCGGGCCTCTGAAGCTTTCTTT
. TRBJ2-2 many TRBV27 CASIEGATGELFF TGTGCCAGCATAGAAGGGGCGACCGGGGAGCTGTTTTTT
. TRBJ2-7 many TRBV6-1 CASSEQWDFPEFPYEQYF TGTGCCAGCAGTGAACAGTGGGACTTCCCTGAATTCCCCTACGAGCAGTACTTC